This TCR beta chain came from a study of CXCR3-negative and CXCR3-positive naive CD8 T cells. Findings of the study overall: With CXCR3 expression partially decreased after cryopreservation, most assays relied on fresh PBMCs. TRBV-TRBJ usage was similar across naive CXCR3 subsets but distinct in memory cells. Naive subsets showed comparable surface CD5, and TCR interaction strength was also inferred from TRB CDR3 physicochemistry.

Carrying UMI labels, the TRB cDNA libraries were prepared through 5' RACE. TCRdb reprocessed the 5' RACE reads, keeping one entry per CDR3 protein, no DNA. The sample is made up of tens of thousands of distinct CDR3 sequences, and the top ten hold about 14% of it. The CDR3 runs to 14 residues. Germline values: CDR1 PRHDT, CDR2 FYEKMQ (reference sequence). As to this clonotype: The antigen remains unidentified.

The V call is TRBV13, the J call TRBJ2-5. The origin of this receptor is a human donor in good health. Some clones in this sample may be carry-over from other donors' samples. Specimen: memory CD8+ T cells from blood. The CDR3 reads CASSLVLGQETQYF. The full variable domain, completed using reference TRBV13 and TRBJ2-5, is AAGVIQSPRHLIKEKRETATLKCYPIPRHDTVYWYQQGPGQDPQFLISFYEKMQSDKGSIPDRFSAQQFSDYHSELNMSSLELGDSALYFCASSLVLGQETQYFGPGTRLLVL.